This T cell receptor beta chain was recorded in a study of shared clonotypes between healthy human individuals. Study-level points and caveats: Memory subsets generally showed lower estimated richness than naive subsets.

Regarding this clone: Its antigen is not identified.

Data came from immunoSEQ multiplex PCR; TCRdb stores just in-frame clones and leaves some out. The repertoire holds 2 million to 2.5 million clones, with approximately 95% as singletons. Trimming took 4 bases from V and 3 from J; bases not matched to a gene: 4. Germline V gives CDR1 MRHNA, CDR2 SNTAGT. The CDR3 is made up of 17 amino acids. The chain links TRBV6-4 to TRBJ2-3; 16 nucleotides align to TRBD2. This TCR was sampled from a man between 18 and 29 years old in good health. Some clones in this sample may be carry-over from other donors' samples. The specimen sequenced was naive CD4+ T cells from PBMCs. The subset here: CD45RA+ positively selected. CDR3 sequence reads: CASSAGTSGRGTDTQYF. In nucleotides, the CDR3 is TGTGCCAGCAGTGCCGGGACTAGCGGGAGGGGAACAGATACGCAGTATTTT.